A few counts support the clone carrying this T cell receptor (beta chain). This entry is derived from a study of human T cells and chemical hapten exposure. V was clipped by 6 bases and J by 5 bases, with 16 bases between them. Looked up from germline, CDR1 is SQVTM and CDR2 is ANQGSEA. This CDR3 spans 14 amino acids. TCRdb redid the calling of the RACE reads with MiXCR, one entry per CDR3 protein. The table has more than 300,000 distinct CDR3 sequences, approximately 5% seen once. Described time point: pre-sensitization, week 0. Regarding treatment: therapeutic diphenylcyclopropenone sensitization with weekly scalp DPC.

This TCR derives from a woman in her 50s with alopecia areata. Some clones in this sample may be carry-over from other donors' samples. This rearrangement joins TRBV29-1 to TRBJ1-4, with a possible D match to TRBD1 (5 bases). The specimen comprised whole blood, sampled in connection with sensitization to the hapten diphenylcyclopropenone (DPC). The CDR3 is CSVGETANNEKLFF. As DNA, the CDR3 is TGCAGCGTGGGGGAAACAGCTAACAATGAAAAACTGTTTTTT.